The 30 T cell receptor beta chains given below trace back to one sample, sequenced in a study of T cell changes during pregnancy in multiple sclerosis. The protocol was immunoSEQ multiplex PCR, while the TCRdb copy is restricted to in-frame clones and leaves out a portion. The data contain 25,000 to 30,000 clones, under 90% of them singletons. The starting material was CD4+ T cells from peripheral blood mononuclear cells, obtained in the first trimester of pregnancy. Every receptor here comes from a female donor in good health, enrolled as a control in a pregnancy study.

This clone was observed once. The rearrangement links TRBV29-1 to TRBJ2-3; a possible D gene is TRBD2 (6 bases). The CDR3 has 13 residues. Trimming left V 5 bases short and J 0 bases short, with 9 bases between. Germline V gene lookup returns CDR1 SQVTM and CDR2 ANQGSEA. CDR3 in DNA: TGCAGCGTTCTTAGCGGTAGCACAGATACGCAGTATTTT. Its protein product is CSVLSGSTDTQYF.

This clone was seen once. This chain joins TRBV30 and TRBJ2-3, with 10 positions matching TRBD2. The V and J ends lost 4 bases and 5 bases, in that order; junction bases with no gene match: 3. This CDR3 comprises 13 residues. CDR1 GTSNPN and CDR2 SVGIG come from the germline V gene (reference sequence). The CDR3 loop reads CAWTAGGVDTQYF. Here the CDR3 DNA reads TGTGCCTGGACAGCGGGAGGGGTAGATACGCAGTATTTT. The complete variable domain, with remaining parts taken from reference TRBV30 and TRBJ2-3, reads SQTIHQWPATLVQPVGSPLSLECTVEGTSNPNLYWYRQAAGRGLQLLFYSVGIGQISSEVPQNLSASRPQDRQFILSSKKLLLSDSGFYLCAWTAGGVDTQYFGPGTRLTVL.

The CDR3 loop is CATSVSGNTIYF. The CDR3 region has the DNA TGTGCCACCTCAGTCTCTGGAAACACCATATATTTT. The chain uses TRBV6-1 and TRBJ1-3; unclear D gene. CDR1 is MNHNS and CDR2 is SASEGT in the germline V gene. CDR3 size: 12 residues. V was clipped by 10 bases and J by 0 bases, with 7 bases between them.

V and J are TRBV21-1 and TRBJ2-7; the D call of TRBD1 is as the table states it, not checked on the DNA. TRBV21-1 is deemed a pseudogene. The length of the CDR3 is 15 residues. The CDR3: CASSNFPQGGYEQYF. The CDR3 DNA is TGTGCCAGCAGCAACTTCCCCCAGGGGGGATACGAGCAGTACTTC.

V is TRBV28 and J is TRBJ1-5, with 8 bases matching TRBD1. The germline CDR1 and CDR2 sequences are MDHEN and SYDVKM. CDR3 size: 16 residues. After removal of 3 bases from V and 0 bases from J, the junction contained 4 bases not matched to a gene. This CDR3 is CASSFGQGASNQPQHF. The CDR3 coding sequence is TGTGCCAGCAGTTTTGGGCAGGGGGCTAGCAATCAGCCCCAGCATTTT.

The chain links TRBV18 to TRBJ2-5, with 7 nucleotides matching TRBD2. Germline loops: CDR1 KGHSH, CDR2 LQKENI. This CDR3 has 15 amino acids. V lost 4 bases to trimming and J lost 3 bases; unmatched junction nucleotides: 8. CDR3 region: CASSRRTSGKETQYF. CDR3 DNA sequence: TGTGCCAGCTCACGTAGGACTAGTGGGAAAGAGACCCAGTACTTC.

The V and J genes are TRBV5-1 and TRBJ2-3; maybe TRBD1 (6 bases). Germline CDR1 and CDR2: SGHRS and YFSETQ. This CDR3 region has 14 residues. V lost 5 bases and J lost 6, with 16 bases in between. CDR3 nucleotides: TGCGCCAGCAGACAGGGAGTTTTTTCGGATACGCAGTATTTT. Amino acids: CASRQGVFSDTQYF.

In DNA form, the CDR3 reads TGTGCCAGCAGCTTAGGGAGCGGGAGGGGGAAAAATGAGCAGTTCTTC. Translated, it gives CASSLGSGRGKNEQFF. The chain joins TRBV7-6 to TRBJ2-1, with 10 bases fitting TRBD2. In germline, CDR1 is SGHVS, CDR2 FNYEAQ. The CDR3 has 16 amino acids. With 1 base clipped from V and 7 bases from J, the junction kept 7 bases outside the gene matches.

The rearrangement links TRBV4-3 to TRBJ1-1; D is unresolved. The CDR3 totals 15 residues. Germline CDR1 is LGHNA and CDR2 is YSLEER. V was cut by 0 bases and J by 2 bases, with 10 bases left in between. The CDR3 reads CASSQERRDNTEAFF. CDR3 DNA sequence: TGCGCCAGCAGCCAAGAAAGGAGGGATAACACTGAAGCTTTCTTT.

The rearrangement links TRBV6-5 to TRBJ2-7; 10 bases line up with TRBD2. After removal of 4 bases from V and 3 bases from J, the junction contained 6 bases not matched to a gene. This CDR3 has 15 amino acids. CDR1 and CDR2 from the germline V gene are MNHEY and SVGAGI. DNA for the CDR3: TGTGCCAGCAGTTTATTAGCGGGGGGAGGCTACGAGCAGTACTTC. Translation gives CASSLLAGGGYEQYF.

The chain combines TRBV5-6 with TRBJ1-2; D possibly corresponds to TRBD1 (5 bases). The CDR3 extends over 14 amino acids. Per germline, CDR1 SGHDT and CDR2 YYEEEE. With 2 bases removed from V and 4 bases from J, the gap between germline ends came to 12 bases. Written as DNA, the CDR3 is TGTGCCAGCAGCTTAAGTGACAGAATCTATGGCTACACCTTC. This encodes CASSLSDRIYGYTF.

The chain joins TRBV7-9 to TRBJ2-2; 13 nucleotides agree with TRBD2. Germline V gene lookup returns CDR1 SEHNR and CDR2 FQNEAQ (reference sequence). V lost 1 base to trimming and J lost 3 bases; unmatched junction nucleotides: 5. The CDR3 is made up of 18 amino acids. The CDR3 DNA reads TGTGCCAGCAGCTTAGGGGGACTAGCGGGGCGCCACACCGGGGAGCTGTTTTTT. It specifies CASSLGGLAGRHTGELFF.

This clone was observed a single time. The chain uses TRBV15 and TRBJ2-3, with D maybe TRBD2 (6 bases). Germline-derived CDR1 and CDR2 are LNHNV and YYDKDF (reference sequence). This CDR3 spans 13 amino acids. The V gene lost 6 bases and the J gene lost 0 bases, with 7 bases spanning the gap. The CDR3 here is CATRGTSTDTQYF. DNA of the CDR3: TGTGCCACCAGGGGGACTAGCACAGATACGCAGTATTTT. Full variable domain (outside the CDR3, taken from reference TRBV15 and TRBJ2-3): DAMVIQNPRYQVTQFGKPVTLSCSQTLNHNVMYWYQQKSSQAPKLLFHYYDKDFNNEADTPDNFQSRRPNTSFCFLDIRSPGLGDTAMYLCATRGTSTDTQYFGPGTRLTVL.

CDR3 nucleotides: TGTGCCAGCAACCCACCCCTAAGCGGGGTTGGCACAGATACGCAGTATTTT. Its translation is CASNPPLSGVGTDTQYF. J is TRBJ2-3 and V is TRBV28; 7 bases are shared with TRBD2. The J segment lost 1 base and the V segment lost 7 bases, leaving 14 bases of the junction unmatched. The length of the CDR3 is 17 residues. Germline assignment: CDR1 MDHEN and CDR2 SYDVKM.

The rearrangement uses TRBV28 and TRBJ1-3, with 8 positions matching TRBD1. Germline V gives CDR1 MDHEN, CDR2 SYDVKM. CDR3 size: 14 residues. V was pared by 6 bases and J by 2 bases, with 3 bases of the junction left unmatched. CDR3 amino acids: CASSPRGPGNTIYF. CDR3 DNA: TGTGCCAGCAGCCCCAGGGGGCCTGGAAACACCATATATTTT.

The V gene is TRBV23-1, the J gene TRBJ2-1, with D perhaps TRBD1 (6 bases). TRBV23-1 is an ORF; its function is uncertain. The CDR3 contains 16 residues. Trimming cost V 0 bases and J 8 bases, with 17 bases left between them. DNA of the CDR3: TGCGCCAGCAGTCAATCCAGGGGCCCCGGGGACGATGAGCAGTTCTTC. It specifies CASSQSRGPGDDEQFF.

The genes are TRBV21-1 and TRBJ2-7; TRBD1 was called by the table and not checked on the DNA. TRBV21-1 represents a pseudogene. This CDR3 comprises 15 residues. The CDR3, as DNA: TGTGCCAGCAGCAAAGCAGCCCAGGTTAGTTACGAGCAGTACTTC. Translating gives CASSKAAQVSYEQYF.

The V and J genes are TRBV5-4 and TRBJ2-5; 7 bases are shared with TRBD2. This CDR3 has 16 amino acids. Per germline, CDR1 SGHNT and CDR2 YYREEE (reference sequence). Losses at the gene ends were 0 bases for V and 2 bases for J; bases not matched to a gene: 7. As DNA, the CDR3 is TGTGCCAGCAGCTTGGGTTGGGCGGGGGTTCAAGAGACCCAGTACTTC. As protein: CASSLGWAGVQETQYF.

This chain uses TRBV11-3 with TRBJ2-7; D not resolved. The CDR3 spans 16 residues. Germline CDR1 and CDR2: SGHNT and YENEEA. V shed 2 bases and J shed 4 bases, with 18 bases lying between them. CDR3 nucleotide sequence: TGTGCCAGCAGCTTAAGGTTGCGGCCACCGGTATACGAGCAGTACTTC. The encoded protein is CASSLRLRPPVYEQYF.

The chain carries TRBV18 and TRBJ2-5; 7 positions match TRBD1. Per the germline V gene, CDR1 is KGHSH and CDR2 is LQKENI. The ends lost 4 bases at V and 3 bases at J; junction bases unmatched: 11. This CDR3 is 16 amino acids long. CDR3 DNA sequence: TGTGCCAGCTCACTCATGGTTGGGGACAGAGAAGAGACCCAGTACTTC. Translation gives CASSLMVGDREETQYF.

V gene TRBV2 combines with J gene TRBJ1-2; the D is unclear. This CDR3 contains 12 residues. The germline gives CDR1 SNHLY, CDR2 FYNNEI. Trimming took 7 bases from V and 2 from J, leaving 8 bases between them. The CDR3 loop reads CASTGENYGYTF. In nucleotides, the CDR3 is TGTGCCAGCACCGGGGAGAACTATGGCTACACCTTC.

A few counts support this clone. This chain uses TRBV19 with TRBJ1-1; possible D gene TRBD1, 5 bases. The V end was cut by 4 bases, the J end by 4 bases, with 10 bases between. The germline V gene encodes CDR1 LNHDA and CDR2 SQIVND (reference sequence). This CDR3 region has 13 residues. CDR3 in amino acids: CASSKGFGTEAFF. The CDR3 coding sequence is TGTGCCAGTAGTAAGGGGTTCGGCACTGAAGCTTTCTTT.

The chain couples TRBV15 to TRBJ1-5; possibly TRBD1 for D (5 bases). Germline CDR1 is LNHNV and CDR2 is YYDKDF (reference sequence). This CDR3 is built from 15 residues. V lost 4 bases and J lost 8, with 18 bases in between. The chain's CDR3 is CATSISGQLIKPQHF. CDR3 bases: TGTGCCACCAGCATATCCGGACAACTAATTAAGCCCCAGCATTTT.

This chain connects TRBV7-2 to TRBJ2-4; TRBD2 matches 13 bases. The CDR3 contains 17 residues. V lost 5 bases, J lost 2 bases, and 6 bases stayed unmatched. Germline CDR1 is SGHTA and CDR2 is FQGNSA. This CDR3 reads CASSKTSGGPPKNIQYF. DNA for the CDR3: TGTGCCAGCAGCAAGACTAGCGGGGGGCCGCCCAAAAACATTCAGTACTTC.

V usage is TRBV4-1 and J usage is TRBJ2-7; D call uncertain. V was pared by 0 bases and J by 2 bases, with 8 bases between. Germline CDR1 and CDR2: MGHRA and YSYEKL. The CDR3 has 14 residues. CDR3 sequence (DNA): TGCGCCAGCAGCCAAGATCCAGGAACCTACGAGCAGTACTTC. Amino acid sequence: CASSQDPGTYEQYF.

The CDR3 DNA reads as TGCAGCGCCAGACAGGGGGCAGGTGAAGCTTTCTTT. Translated, it gives CSARQGAGEAFF. The rearrangement joins TRBV29-1 to TRBJ1-1; TRBD1 agrees at 10 bases. The CDR3 totals 12 residues. Germline V gives CDR1 SQVTM, CDR2 ANQGSEA. Trimming took 7 bases from V and 7 from J; bases not matched to a gene: 6. Full variable domain (outside the CDR3, taken from reference TRBV29-1 and TRBJ1-1): SAVISQKPSRDICQRGTSLTIQCQVDSQVTMMFWYRQQPGQSLTLIATANQGSEATYESGFVIDKFPISRPNLTFSTLTVSNMSPEDSSIYLCSARQGAGEAFFGQGTRLTVV.

This clone was picked up one time. The rearrangement links TRBV28 to TRBJ2-5, with 10 bases identical to TRBD2. Germline CDR1 MDHEN, CDR2 SYDVKM. This CDR3 has 18 amino acids. Trimming removed 6 bases from V and 5 bases from J; junction bases left unmatched: 18. This CDR3 is CASSPSPSSGRGGETQYF. In DNA form, the CDR3 reads TGTGCCAGCAGCCCTTCGCCGTCTAGCGGGAGAGGGGGGGAGACCCAGTACTTC.

The V and J genes are TRBV9 and TRBJ1-4; D is ambiguous. The germline V and J ends were trimmed by 4 bases and 8 bases, with 18 bases remaining between them. Germline V CDR1 and CDR2: SGDLS, YYNGEE. The CDR3 consists of 15 residues. In DNA, the CDR3 is TGTGCCAGCAGCCCGCGGGGTACGGGGTGGGAAAAACTGTTTTTT. It is translated as CASSPRGTGWEKLFF.

This chain joins TRBV11-3 and TRBJ2-2, with 8 positions matching TRBD1. Per germline, CDR1 SGHNT and CDR2 YENEEA. The trim removed 5 bases at V and 4 bases at J, leaving 6 bases unmatched. The CDR3 consists of 15 residues. The DNA of the CDR3 is TGTGCCAGCAGCCATGGACAGGGTCGCACCGGGGAGCTGTTTTTT. This translates into CASSHGQGRTGELFF.

In its sample, this clone was seen once. The rearrangement links TRBV6-5 to TRBJ1-1; D unresolved. Germline V gives CDR1 MNHEY, CDR2 SVGAGI. CDR3 length equals 13 residues. The germline V and J ends were trimmed by 2 bases and 3 bases, with 7 bases remaining between them. CDR3: CASSYGRDTEAFF. In DNA form, the CDR3 reads TGTGCCAGCAGTTACGGGCGGGACACTGAAGCTTTCTTT.